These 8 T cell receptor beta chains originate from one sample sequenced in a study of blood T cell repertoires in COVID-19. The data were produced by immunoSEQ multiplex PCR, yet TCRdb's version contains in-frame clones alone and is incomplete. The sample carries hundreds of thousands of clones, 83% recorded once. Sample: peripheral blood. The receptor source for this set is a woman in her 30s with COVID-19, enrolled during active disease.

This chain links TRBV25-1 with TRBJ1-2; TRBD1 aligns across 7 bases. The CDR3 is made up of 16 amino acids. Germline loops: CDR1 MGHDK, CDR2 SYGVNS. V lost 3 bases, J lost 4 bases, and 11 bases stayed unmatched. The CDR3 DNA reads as TGTGCCAGCAGTGATCCAGCCACAGGGGTAGGCTATGGCTACACCTTC. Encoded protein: CASSDPATGVGYGYTF.

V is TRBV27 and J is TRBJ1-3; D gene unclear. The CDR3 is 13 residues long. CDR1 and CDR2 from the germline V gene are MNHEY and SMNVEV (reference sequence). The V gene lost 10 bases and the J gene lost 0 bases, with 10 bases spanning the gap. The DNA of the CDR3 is TGTGCCACCTCCCCCGTCTCTGGAAACACCATATATTTT. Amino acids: CATSPVSGNTIYF.

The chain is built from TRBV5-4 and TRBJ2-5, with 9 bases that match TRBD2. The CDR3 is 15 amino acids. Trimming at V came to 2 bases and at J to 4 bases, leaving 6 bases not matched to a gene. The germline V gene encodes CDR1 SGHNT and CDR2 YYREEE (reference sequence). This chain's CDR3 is CASSFKLAGAETQYF. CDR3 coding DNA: TGTGCCAGCAGCTTTAAACTAGCGGGTGCAGAGACCCAGTACTTC.

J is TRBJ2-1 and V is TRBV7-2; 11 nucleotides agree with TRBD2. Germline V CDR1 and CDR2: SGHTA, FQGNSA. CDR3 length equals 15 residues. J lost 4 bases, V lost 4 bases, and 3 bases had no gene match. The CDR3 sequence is CASSSTSGSYNEQFF. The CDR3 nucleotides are TGTGCCAGCAGCTCCACTAGCGGGAGTTACAATGAGCAGTTCTTC.

The CDR3 spells CASSPLRNEKLFF. CDR3 nucleotide sequence: TGTGCCAGCTCACCGTTACGGAATGAAAAACTGTTTTTT. The chain uses TRBV18 and TRBJ1-4; D ambiguous. The CDR3 loop spans 13 amino acids. Germline CDR1 KGHSH, CDR2 LQKENI. Trimming removed 3 bases at V and 5 bases at J, with 7 bases between.

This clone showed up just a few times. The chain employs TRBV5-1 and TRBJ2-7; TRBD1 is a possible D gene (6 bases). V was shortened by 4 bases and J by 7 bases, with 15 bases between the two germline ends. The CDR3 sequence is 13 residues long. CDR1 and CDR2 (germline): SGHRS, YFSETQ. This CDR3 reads CASSGGQRGEQYF. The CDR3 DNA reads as TGCGCCAGCAGCGGAGGACAGCGCGGAGAGCAGTACTTC.

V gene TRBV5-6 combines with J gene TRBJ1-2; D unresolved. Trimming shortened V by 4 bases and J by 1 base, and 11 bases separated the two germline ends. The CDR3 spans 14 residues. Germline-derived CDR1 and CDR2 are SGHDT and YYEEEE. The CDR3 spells CASSGGEDNYGYTF. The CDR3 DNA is TGTGCCAGCAGCGGAGGCGAGGATAACTATGGCTACACCTTC. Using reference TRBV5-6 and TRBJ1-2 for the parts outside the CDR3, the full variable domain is DAGVTQSPTHLIKTRGQQVTLRCSPKSGHDTVSWYQQALGQGPQFIFQYYEEEERQRGNFPDRFSGHQFPNYSSELNVNALLLGDSALYLCASSGGEDNYGYTFGSGTRLTVV.

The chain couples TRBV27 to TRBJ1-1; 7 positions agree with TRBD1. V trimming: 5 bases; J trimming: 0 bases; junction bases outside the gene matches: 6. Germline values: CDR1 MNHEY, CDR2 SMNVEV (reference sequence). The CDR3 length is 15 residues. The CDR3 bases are TGTGCCAGCAGTCGGGGACAGATATTGAACACTGAAGCTTTCTTT. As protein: CASSRGQILNTEAFF.